This T cell receptor beta chain originates from a study of cytomegalovirus exposure and HLA in healthy donors. Study background: As released early, the data held 70 million to 100 million unique TCRs from HLA-typed donors.

General study results and limits: Roughly even sequencing depth across donors was the assumption behind the presence/absence analyses. The study listed approximately 160 cytomegalovirus-associated TCR beta chains. TCR beta V- and J-gene trimming, according to a later analysis, was linked to a missense DCLRE1C variant.

This clone was detected once. Antigen specificity is unknown. The study ran its PCR with 60 Vbeta and 13 Jbeta primers. This table comes from immunoSEQ multiplex PCR, and its TCRdb copy is limited to in-frame clones, with some not included. The data show approximately 35,000 clones, roughly 84% seen once. Germline CDR1 is SGHTS and CDR2 is YDEGEE. With 1 base clipped from V and 7 bases from J, the junction kept 8 bases outside the gene matches. This CDR3 spans 16 amino acids. The sequencing input was PBMCs. This receptor was obtained from a woman aged 18-29 years in good health and CMV-seronegative. The gene calls are TRBV5-8 and TRBJ2-1; 10 positions match TRBD2. The CDR3 is CASSLRLAGVINEQFF. For the CDR3, the DNA is TGTGCCAGCAGCTTGAGGCTAGCGGGAGTCATAAATGAGCAGTTCTTC.